This T cell receptor beta chain is drawn from a study of control samples from healthy donors and cancer patients. Trimming removed 3 bases from V and 3 bases from J, with 20 bases in between. This CDR3 region has 17 residues. Germline V gives CDR1 LGHDT, CDR2 YNNKEL (reference sequence). Assay used: immunoSEQ multiplex PCR; TCRdb lists only in-frame clones, some missing. The repertoire holds around 150,000 clones, with around 96% as singletons. This clonotype was obtained from a woman in her twenties or thirties in good health. V usage is TRBV3-1 (or the pseudogene TRBV3-2) and J usage is TRBJ1-1; D is possibly TRBD1 (6 bases). The sequenced material came from blood. CDR3 nucleotide sequence: TGTGCCAGCAGCCAGCGGGGAACAGGGTTGCTGGACACTGAAGCTTTCTTT. Residues: CASSQRGTGLLDTEAFF.